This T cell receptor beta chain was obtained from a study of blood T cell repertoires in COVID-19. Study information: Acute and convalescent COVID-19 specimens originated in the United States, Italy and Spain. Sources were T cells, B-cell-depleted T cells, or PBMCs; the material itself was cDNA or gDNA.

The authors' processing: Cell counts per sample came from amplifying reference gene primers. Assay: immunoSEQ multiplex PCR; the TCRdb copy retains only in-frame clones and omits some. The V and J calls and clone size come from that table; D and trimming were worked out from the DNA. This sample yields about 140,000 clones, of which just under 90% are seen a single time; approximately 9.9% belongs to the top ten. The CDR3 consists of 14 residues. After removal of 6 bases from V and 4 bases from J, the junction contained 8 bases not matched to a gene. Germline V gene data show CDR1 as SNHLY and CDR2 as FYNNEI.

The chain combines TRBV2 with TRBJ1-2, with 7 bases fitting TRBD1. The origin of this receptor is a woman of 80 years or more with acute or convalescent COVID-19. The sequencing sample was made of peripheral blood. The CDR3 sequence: CASSVIRDSYGYTF. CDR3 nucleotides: TGTGCCAGCAGCGTCATCCGGGACAGCTATGGCTACACCTTC. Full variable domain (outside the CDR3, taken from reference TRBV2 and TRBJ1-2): EPEVTQTPSHQVTQMGQEVILRCVPISNHLYFYWYRQILGQKVEFLVSFYNNEISEKSEIFDDQFSVERPDGSNFTLKIRSTKLEDSAMYFCASSVIRDSYGYTFGSGTRLTVV.